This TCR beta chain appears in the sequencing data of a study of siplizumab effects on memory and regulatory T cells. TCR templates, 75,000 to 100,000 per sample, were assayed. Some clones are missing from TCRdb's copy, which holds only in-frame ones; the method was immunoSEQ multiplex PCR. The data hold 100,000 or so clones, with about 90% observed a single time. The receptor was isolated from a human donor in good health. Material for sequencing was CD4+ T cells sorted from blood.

In DNA, the CDR3 is TGTGCCAGCAGTCTCACTCCTAGCGCAGGAAACAATGAGCAGTTCTTC. Protein: CASSLTPSAGNNEQFF. The gene calls are TRBV28 and TRBJ2-1; a weak D match, TRBD2 (6 bases). CDR1 is MDHEN and CDR2 is SYDVKM in the germline V gene. The length of the CDR3 is 16 residues. V lost 5 bases and J lost 5, with 19 bases in between.